Shown below are 25 T cell receptor beta chains from a single sample sequenced in a study of blood T cell repertoires in COVID-19. Profiled with immunoSEQ multiplex PCR; TCRdb holds only in-frame clones, not every one. The sample includes hundreds of thousands of clones, roughly four fifths of them seen just once. Sample: peripheral blood. These receptors were obtained from a woman older than 75 with acute or convalescent COVID-19.

CDR3 region: CASTTPGRYNEQFF. CDR3 DNA sequence: TGTGCCAGCACCACTCCTGGGCGTTACAATGAGCAGTTCTTC. V and J are TRBV5-6 and TRBJ2-1, with D hard to call. Germline V gene data show CDR1 as SGHDT and CDR2 as YYEEEE. The CDR3 extends over 14 amino acids. Trimming took off 6 bases at V and 4 bases at J, with 14 bases between the two ends.

V is TRBV6-2 or TRBV6-3 and J is TRBJ1-2, with 8 bases aligning to TRBD1. The CDR3 sequence is 17 residues long. Trimming removed 2 bases from V and 0 bases from J; junction bases left unmatched: 8. CDR1 MNHEY and CDR2 SVGEGT come from the germline V gene. The CDR3 nucleotides read TGTGCCAGCAGTTACGATGTGGGGACAGGAGCTAACTATGGCTACACCTTC. This gives the protein CASSYDVGTGANYGYTF.

The chain uses TRBV5-5 and TRBJ2-1, with D uncertain. Germline CDR1 reads SGHKS; CDR2 reads YYEKEE (reference sequence). The V end was cut by 5 bases, the J end by 0 bases, with 15 bases between. CDR3 length: 16 residues. The CDR3 loop is CASSWSPSSSYNEQFF. CDR3 sequence (DNA): TGTGCCAGCAGTTGGAGCCCATCTAGCTCCTACAATGAGCAGTTCTTC.

The V gene is TRBV3-1 (or the pseudogene TRBV3-2), the J gene TRBJ1-1; D gene unclear. The CDR3 runs 14 residues. V lost 7 bases and J 3 bases, leaving 15 bases between the germline ends. In germline, CDR1 is LGHDT, CDR2 YNNKEL (reference sequence). CDR3 loop: CASTNVVGDTEAFF. The DNA for the CDR3 is TGTGCCAGCACAAACGTGGTCGGGGACACTGAAGCTTTCTTT.

J is TRBJ2-1 and V is TRBV24-1, with 12 bases matching TRBD2. The CDR3 is 16 amino acids. From germline, CDR1 is KGHDR and CDR2 SFDVKD. V was clipped by 5 bases and J by 4 bases; unmatched bases: 5. The CDR3 sequence is CATSGGGLAGYNEQFF. The CDR3 region has the DNA TGTGCCACCAGTGGTGGTGGACTAGCGGGGTACAATGAGCAGTTCTTC.

This chain joins TRBV5-4 and TRBJ2-5, with D possibly TRBD1 on 6 matching bases. CDR3 length equals 13 residues. Per germline, CDR1 SGHNT and CDR2 YYREEE (reference sequence). V was clipped by 0 bases and J by 7 bases, with 10 bases between them. The CDR3 protein is CASSLAGDGTQYF. The CDR3 nucleotides are TGTGCCAGCAGCTTGGCAGGGGACGGGACCCAGTACTTC. The full variable domain, rest sourced from reference TRBV5-4 and TRBJ2-5, is ETGVTQSPTHLIKTRGQQVTLRCSSQSGHNTVSWYQQALGQGPQFIFQYYREEENGRGNFPPRFSGLQFPNYSSELNVNALELDDSALYLCASSLAGDGTQYFGPGTRLLVL.

V and J are TRBV19 and TRBJ2-5, with TRBD2 as a possible D gene (6 bases). CDR3 length: 14 amino acids. The ends were cut back, 3 bases at V and 4 bases at J, with 12 bases in the middle. Germline values: CDR1 LNHDA, CDR2 SQIVND (reference sequence). The CDR3 DNA reads TGTGCCAGTAGTATGAGGGGAGGAGGAGAGACCCAGTACTTC. This sequence encodes CASSMRGGGETQYF.

This chain joins TRBV7-3 and TRBJ2-5, with 9 bases that match TRBD2. The V gene end was trimmed by 0 bases and the J gene end by 2 bases; junction bases not matched to a gene: 1. This CDR3 spans 15 amino acids. Germline-derived CDR1 and CDR2 are SGHTA and FQGTGA. The CDR3 DNA follows: TGTGCCAGCAGCTTAACGCTAGCGGGACAAGAGACCCAGTACTTC. It codes for CASSLTLAGQETQYF.

Worth noting for this clone: A junction end diverges from the germline sequence, so it may reflect a read error. This rearrangement joins TRBV4-1 to TRBJ2-1, with D perhaps TRBD2 (6 bases). Germline CDR1 and CDR2: MGHRA and YSYEKL. This CDR3 comprises 13 residues. CDR3 protein: CASSHATSWELFF. CDR3 bases: TGCGCCAGCAGCCATGCGACTAGTTGGGAGCTGTTCTTC.

The chain recombines TRBV19 with TRBJ1-4; TRBD1 is a possible D gene (5 bases). V was shortened by 0 bases and J by 4 bases, with 12 bases between the two germline ends. CDR3 size: 16 residues. Per the germline V gene, CDR1 is LNHDA and CDR2 is SQIVND (reference sequence). In nucleotides, the CDR3 is TGTGCCAGTAGTATAGATCCACGGGGACTTAATGAAAAACTGTTTTTT. Translation gives CASSIDPRGLNEKLFF.

This sequence joins TRBV6-5 and TRBJ2-7; perhaps TRBD1 as D (5 bases). This CDR3 comprises 15 residues. The V gene's germline CDR1 is MNHEY and CDR2 SVGAGI. The V and J ends lost 6 bases and 6 bases respectively, with 21 bases between them. This CDR3 is CASRADGQSWSEQYF. The CDR3 DNA sequence: TGTGCCAGCAGGGCCGATGGACAAAGCTGGAGCGAGCAGTACTTC.

This chain connects TRBV5-1 to TRBJ2-3; the D is unclear. The V gene's germline CDR1 is SGHRS and CDR2 YFSETQ. CDR3 length equals 13 residues. V gave up 2 bases and J gave up 4 bases, with 8 bases separating them. As DNA, the CDR3 is TGCGCCAGCAGCTTTGGAGAGGCAGATACGCAGTATTTT. Its translation is CASSFGEADTQYF.

This sequence joins TRBV5-1 and TRBJ2-5, with 13 positions matching TRBD2. Germline-derived CDR1 and CDR2 are SGHRS and YFSETQ. This CDR3 contains 17 residues. V shed 3 bases and J 1 base; nucleotides not matched to a gene: 6. The CDR3 here is CASSYGTSGTRQETQYF. The CDR3 nucleotides read TGCGCCAGCAGCTACGGGACTAGCGGGACACGCCAAGAGACCCAGTACTTC.

This chain connects TRBV19 to TRBJ1-2; TRBD1 aligns across 10 bases. Germline V lookup: CDR1 LNHDA, CDR2 SQIVND (reference sequence). The CDR3 is made up of 13 amino acids. With 9 bases clipped from V and 4 bases from J, the junction kept 5 bases outside the gene matches. The CDR3 DNA follows: TGTGCCAGCGGGGACAGGGGACTCTATGGCTACACCTTC. Its protein product is CASGDRGLYGYTF.

J is TRBJ2-7 and V is TRBV21-1; the table's TRBD1 call for D was not verified on the DNA. TRBV21-1 is a listed pseudogene. The CDR3 has 15 amino acids. In DNA form, the CDR3 reads TGTGCCAGCAGCAAAGGAGGGGACAGGGTGTACGAGCAGTACTTC. Protein: CASSKGGDRVYEQYF.

The chain uses TRBV19 and TRBJ1-1; TRBD1 matches 8 bases. Germline V gene data show CDR1 as LNHDA and CDR2 as SQIVND (reference sequence). This CDR3 region has 13 residues. Trimming cost V 3 bases and J 6 bases; bases outside gene matches: 3. This CDR3 reads CASSMLQGAEAFF. The CDR3 DNA follows: TGTGCCAGTAGTATGCTACAGGGGGCTGAAGCTTTCTTT.

The chain links TRBV28 to TRBJ2-3; the match to TRBD1 covers 7 bases. V shed 6 bases, J shed 0 bases, and the junction held 9 bases outside the gene matches. Looked up from germline, CDR1 is MDHEN and CDR2 is SYDVKM. This CDR3 comprises 16 residues. This chain's CDR3 is CASSPATGISTDTQYF. Here the CDR3 DNA reads TGTGCCAGCAGCCCCGCGACAGGGATTAGCACAGATACGCAGTATTTT.

The sample holds a few counts of this clone. This chain uses TRBV7-8 with TRBJ2-1; a weak D match, TRBD2 (5 bases). This CDR3 region has 16 residues. Germline V CDR1 and CDR2: SGHVS, FQNEAQ. Deletions cut 1 base from V and 2 bases from J, with 12 bases between. This CDR3 reads CASSLVGGQTYNEQFF. As DNA, the CDR3 is TGTGCCAGCAGCTTAGTGGGCGGGCAAACCTACAATGAGCAGTTCTTC.

This chain joins TRBV12-3 or TRBV12-4 and TRBJ1-1, with D maybe TRBD1 (5 bases). The ends were cut back, 6 bases at V and 2 bases at J, with 10 bases in the middle. This CDR3 comprises 13 residues. CDR3 in DNA: TGTGCCAGCAGACGACAGCTTAACACTGAAGCTTTCTTT. Translating it yields CASRRQLNTEAFF.

V usage is TRBV2 and J usage is TRBJ1-2, with D perhaps matching TRBD1 (5 bases). Trimming pared 4 bases from V and 4 bases from J, leaving 13 bases between. CDR1 and CDR2 from the germline V gene are SNHLY and FYNNEI. The CDR3 consists of 14 residues. The CDR3 here is CASSGEGLGYGYTF. The CDR3 nucleotides are TGTGCCAGCAGTGGGGAGGGGTTGGGCTATGGCTACACCTTC.

This rearrangement joins TRBV19 to TRBJ2-5; 7 nucleotides line up with TRBD1. CDR1 and CDR2 from the germline V gene are LNHDA and SQIVND (reference sequence). Losses at the gene ends were 1 base for V and 4 bases for J; bases not matched to a gene: 9. The CDR3 covers 16 residues. CDR3 in amino acids: CASSIARDSRLETQYF. CDR3 nucleotides: TGTGCCAGTAGTATAGCCCGGGACAGTCGGCTAGAGACCCAGTACTTC. The full variable domain, its missing parts supplied by reference TRBV19 and TRBJ2-5, is DGGITQSPKYLFRKEGQNVTLSCEQNLNHDAMYWYRQDPGQGLRLIYYSQIVNDFQKGDIAEGYSVSREKKESFPLTVTSAQKNPTAFYLCASSIARDSRLETQYFGPGTRLLVL.

This clone came up a few times. The V call is TRBV18, the J call TRBJ1-3; TRBD1 might be the D (6 bases). The CDR3 contains 15 residues. The V gene lost 10 bases and the J gene lost 0 bases, with 16 bases spanning the gap. The V gene's germline CDR1 is KGHSH and CDR2 LQKENI. CDR3 sequence (DNA): TGTGCCACCACGACAGGAGAAAGCTCTGGAAACACCATATATTTT. Translating it yields CATTTGESSGNTIYF.

This clone appeared once. The chain couples TRBV28 to TRBJ2-4; possibly TRBD1 for D (5 bases). CDR3 length: 13 residues. Trimming removed 10 bases from V and 0 bases from J, with 10 bases in between. CDR1 is MDHEN, CDR2 SYDVKM, per germline. The CDR3 spells CATQGLAKNIQYF. CDR3 coding DNA: TGTGCCACGCAGGGTCTAGCCAAAAACATTCAGTACTTC.

The J gene is TRBJ1-2, the V gene TRBV7-3; perhaps TRBD1 as D (5 bases). Germline lookup yields CDR1 SGHTA and CDR2 FQGTGA. The CDR3 is 16 amino acids. V lost 5 bases and J lost 8, with 24 bases in between. The CDR3 sequence: CASSRAPGGTASGYTF. As DNA, the CDR3 is TGTGCCAGCAGCCGGGCGCCCGGGGGGACGGCATCGGGCTACACCTTC. Filled out from reference TRBV7-3 and TRBJ1-2, the complete variable domain reads GAGVSQTPSNKVTEKGKYVELRCDPISGHTALYWYRQSLGQGPEFLIYFQGTGAADDSGLPNDRFFAVRPEGSVSTLKIQRTERGDSAVYLCASSRAPGGTASGYTFGSGTRLTVV.

The chain employs TRBV2 and TRBJ2-1; TRBD1 matches 9 bases. The germline gives CDR1 SNHLY, CDR2 FYNNEI. This CDR3 comprises 15 residues. Trimming cost V 1 base and J 9 bases; bases outside gene matches: 7. Here the CDR3 DNA reads TGTGCCAGCAGTGAAGTGACAGGGGGGACCGGTGAGCAGTTCTTC. Translated: CASSEVTGGTGEQFF. The whole variable domain, filled in from reference TRBV2 and TRBJ2-1, reads EPEVTQTPSHQVTQMGQEVILRCVPISNHLYFYWYRQILGQKVEFLVSFYNNEISEKSEIFDDQFSVERPDGSNFTLKIRSTKLEDSAMYFCASSEVTGGTGEQFFGPGTRLTVL.